This T cell receptor beta chain was sequenced in a study of immune evolution from preneoplasia to lung adenocarcinoma. Points on this clone: Its antigen is as yet unknown.

V lost 7 bases and J lost 0; bases outside the gene matches: 11. The CDR3 covers 15 residues. From germline, CDR1 is SQVTM and CDR2 ANQGSEA. Each case's diagnosis was confirmed by two pathologists on H&E. The assay was immunoSEQ multiplex PCR, and TCRdb's table has in-frame clones only and misses some. The sample shows 10,000 or so clones, approximately 80% of them seen only once. Study findings and constraints: Clonality was highest in normal lung, lower in later-stage lesions apparently.

The source of this sequence is a person between 70 and 80 years old with lung adenocarcinoma. The chain has TRBV29-1 and TRBJ2-5, with TRBD2 identical over 7 bases. The source material was FFPE minimally invasive lung adenocarcinoma tissue. CDR3 region: CSARGDYRNQETQYF. CDR3 nucleotide sequence: TGCAGCGCCCGAGGGGACTACCGAAACCAAGAGACCCAGTACTTC. Looking up the rest from reference TRBV29-1 and TRBJ2-5 gives the full variable domain: SAVISQKPSRDICQRGTSLTIQCQVDSQVTMMFWYRQQPGQSLTLIATANQGSEATYESGFVIDKFPISRPNLTFSTLTVSNMSPEDSSIYLCSARGDYRNQETQYFGPGTRLLVL.